This T cell receptor beta chain was documented in a study of tumor-infiltrating lymphocytes in primary liver carcinoma. Study overall: Donors had hepatocellular carcinoma or combined HCC and intrahepatic cholangiocarcinoma. The yield of productive TCRbeta reads per sample was roughly 3.65 to 7.5 million and was similar across tissue types.

The CDR3 is 10 amino acids. CDR1 is MNHNS, CDR2 SASEGT, per germline. V was clipped by 8 bases and J by 11 bases, with 10 bases between them. Unsorted whole blood yielded blood RNA, and germline DNA was extracted as well. Synthesis of TCR beta cDNA was carried out from approximately 470 ng total RNA with a constant-region primer. Each TCR beta library was derived from three nested multiplex PCR rounds that employed slightly modified ARM-PCR. Primers for the first two PCR rounds were TRBV1-TRBV30 forward primers and a C-beta reverse primer (roughly 10 cycles per round). One entry per CDR3 protein results from TCRdb running MiXCR on the multiplex PCR reads. The table records 330,000 or so distinct CDR3 sequences, around three fifths of them present only once. As concerns this clonotype: A much larger clone differs by one base, so this may be a read error.

The sequence was collected from a man between 40 and 49 years old with primary liver carcinoma and hepatitis B virus infection. The sequenced material came from peripheral blood. The chain has TRBV6-1 and TRBJ1-5, with a tentative D call TRBD1 (5 bases). The CDR3 DNA sequence: TGTGCCAGCCAGGGCATAACCCAGCATTTT. Residues: CASQGITQHF.